These 2 T cell receptor beta chains originate from one sample sequenced in a study of T cells in Graves' hyperthyroidism and ophthalmopathy. RNA transcripts provided the source from which TCR beta CDR3 regions were amplified. First-round RT-PCR of the TCR CDR3 relied on the HTBI primer set. TCRdb re-called the multiplex PCR reads through MiXCR, storing one row per CDR3 protein. Among hundreds of thousands of distinct CDR3 sequences listed, 15% to 20% were seen once. Source material: blood. The receptors shown here come from a man aged 35-49 years with Graves' ophthalmopathy.

Worth noting for this clonotype: A much larger clone lies one base from this, so it may be a read error. V usage is TRBV18 and J usage is TRBJ2-3, with D uncertain. Germline CDR1 is KGHSH and CDR2 is LQKENI. This CDR3 is built from 14 residues. The CDR3 DNA follows: TGTGCCGGCTCACCACCGGGCAGCCCAGATACGCAGTATTTT. Translated, it gives CAGSPPGSPDTQYF.

This clonotype was counted at least ten times. The chain joins TRBV11-2 to TRBJ2-1, with TRBD1 as a possible D gene (6 bases). Germline V gives CDR1 SGHAT, CDR2 FQNNGV. V lost 6 bases to trimming and J lost 9 bases, with 18 bases between them. The CDR3 runs to 14 residues. The CDR3 loop reads CASSLGWGQGEQFF. CDR3 nucleotide sequence: TGTGCCAGCAGTCTAGGATGGGGGCAGGGTGAGCAGTTCTTC.